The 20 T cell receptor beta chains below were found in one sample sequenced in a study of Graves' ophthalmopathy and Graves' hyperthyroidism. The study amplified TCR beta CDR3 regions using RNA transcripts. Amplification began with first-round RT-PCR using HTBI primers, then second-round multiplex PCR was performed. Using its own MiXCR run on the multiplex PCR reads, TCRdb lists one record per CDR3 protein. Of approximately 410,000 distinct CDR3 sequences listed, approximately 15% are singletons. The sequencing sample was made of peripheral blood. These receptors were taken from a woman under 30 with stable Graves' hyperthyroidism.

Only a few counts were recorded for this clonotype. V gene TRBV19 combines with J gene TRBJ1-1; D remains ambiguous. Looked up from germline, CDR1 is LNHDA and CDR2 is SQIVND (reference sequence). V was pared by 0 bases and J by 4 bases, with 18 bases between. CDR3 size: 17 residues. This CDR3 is CASSIDPRYRVFTEAFF. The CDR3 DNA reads TGTGCCAGTAGTATAGATCCCCGTTATAGGGTCTTCACTGAAGCTTTCTTT.

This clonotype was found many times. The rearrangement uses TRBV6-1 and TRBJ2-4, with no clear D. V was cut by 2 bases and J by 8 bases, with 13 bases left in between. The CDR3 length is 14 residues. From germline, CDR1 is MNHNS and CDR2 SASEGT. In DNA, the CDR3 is TGTGCCAGCAGTGAACATACCCGGGCGGACATTCAGTACTTC. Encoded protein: CASSEHTRADIQYF.

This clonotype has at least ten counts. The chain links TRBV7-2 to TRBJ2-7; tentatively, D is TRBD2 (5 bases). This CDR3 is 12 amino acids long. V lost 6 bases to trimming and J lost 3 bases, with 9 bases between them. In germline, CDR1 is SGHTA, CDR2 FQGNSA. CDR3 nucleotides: TGTGCCAGCAGTCTTACTAGCTACGAGCAGTACTTC. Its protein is CASSLTSYEQYF.

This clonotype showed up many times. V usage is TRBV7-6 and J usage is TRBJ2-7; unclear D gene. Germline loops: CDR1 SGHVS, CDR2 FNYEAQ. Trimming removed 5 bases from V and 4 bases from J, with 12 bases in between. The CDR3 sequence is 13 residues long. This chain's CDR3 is CASSQSPSYEQYF. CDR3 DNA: TGTGCCAGCAGCCAGAGTCCTTCTTACGAGCAGTACTTC.

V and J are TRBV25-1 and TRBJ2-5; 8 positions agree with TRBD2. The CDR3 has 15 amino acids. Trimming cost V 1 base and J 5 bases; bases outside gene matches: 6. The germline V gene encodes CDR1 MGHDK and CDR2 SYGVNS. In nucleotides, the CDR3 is TGTGCCAGCAGTGAATGGAAAGCGGGAGATGAGACCCAGTACTTC. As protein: CASSEWKAGDETQYF. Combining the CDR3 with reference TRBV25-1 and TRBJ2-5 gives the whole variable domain EADIYQTPRYLVIGTGKKITLECSQTMGHDKMYWYQQDPGMELHLIHYSYGVNSTEKGDLSSESTVSRIRTEHFPLTLESARPSHTSQYLCASSEWKAGDETQYFGPGTRLLVL.

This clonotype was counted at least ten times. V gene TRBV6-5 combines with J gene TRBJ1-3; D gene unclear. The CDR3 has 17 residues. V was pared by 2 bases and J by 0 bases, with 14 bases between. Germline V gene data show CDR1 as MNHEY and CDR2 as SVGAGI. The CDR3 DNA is TGTGCCAGCAGTTACGGGCGGGGAGCCGGCTCTGGAAACACCATATATTTT. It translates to CASSYGRGAGSGNTIYF.

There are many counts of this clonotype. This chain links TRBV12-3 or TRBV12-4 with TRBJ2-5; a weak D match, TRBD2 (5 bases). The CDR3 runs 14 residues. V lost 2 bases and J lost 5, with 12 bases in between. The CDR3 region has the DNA TGTGCCAGCAGTTTATCGGCTAGCACGGAGACCCAGTACTTC. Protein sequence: CASSLSASTETQYF.

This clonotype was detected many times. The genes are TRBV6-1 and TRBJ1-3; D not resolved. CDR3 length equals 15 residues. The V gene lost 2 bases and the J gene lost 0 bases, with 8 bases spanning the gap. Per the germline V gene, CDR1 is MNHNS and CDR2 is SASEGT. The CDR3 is CASSELFLSGNTIYF. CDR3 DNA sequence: TGTGCCAGCAGTGAACTGTTCCTCTCTGGAAACACCATATATTTT.

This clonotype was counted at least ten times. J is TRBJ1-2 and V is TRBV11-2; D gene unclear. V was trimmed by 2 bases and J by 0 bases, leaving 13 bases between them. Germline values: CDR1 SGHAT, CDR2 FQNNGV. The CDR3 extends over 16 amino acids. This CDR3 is CASSLKSNRANYGYTF. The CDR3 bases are TGTGCCAGCAGCTTAAAATCGAATAGAGCTAACTATGGCTACACCTTC.

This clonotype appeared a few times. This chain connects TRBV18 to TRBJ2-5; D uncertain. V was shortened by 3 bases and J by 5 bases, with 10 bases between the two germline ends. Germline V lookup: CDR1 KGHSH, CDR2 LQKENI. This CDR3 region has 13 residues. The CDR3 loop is CASSPLDGETQYF. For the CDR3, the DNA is TGTGCCAGCTCACCCCTAGATGGTGAGACCCAGTACTTC.

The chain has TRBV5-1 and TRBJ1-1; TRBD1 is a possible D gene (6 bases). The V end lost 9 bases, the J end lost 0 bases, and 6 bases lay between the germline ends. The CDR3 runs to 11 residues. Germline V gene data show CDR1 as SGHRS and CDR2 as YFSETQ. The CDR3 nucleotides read TGCGCCAACAGGGTGAACACTGAAGCTTTCTTT. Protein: CANRVNTEAFF.

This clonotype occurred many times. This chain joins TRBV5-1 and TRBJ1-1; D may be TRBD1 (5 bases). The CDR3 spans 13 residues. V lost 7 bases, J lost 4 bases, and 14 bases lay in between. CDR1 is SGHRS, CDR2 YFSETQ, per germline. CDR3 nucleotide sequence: TGCGCCAGCCGTAGATGGGGGAGCACTGAAGCTTTCTTT. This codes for CASRRWGSTEAFF.

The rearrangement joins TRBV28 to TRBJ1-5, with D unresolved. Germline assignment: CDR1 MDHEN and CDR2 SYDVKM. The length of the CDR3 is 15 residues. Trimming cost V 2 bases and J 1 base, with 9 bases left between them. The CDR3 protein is CASSLTSWSNQPQHF. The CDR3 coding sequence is TGTGCCAGCAGTTTAACCAGTTGGAGCAATCAGCCCCAGCATTTT.

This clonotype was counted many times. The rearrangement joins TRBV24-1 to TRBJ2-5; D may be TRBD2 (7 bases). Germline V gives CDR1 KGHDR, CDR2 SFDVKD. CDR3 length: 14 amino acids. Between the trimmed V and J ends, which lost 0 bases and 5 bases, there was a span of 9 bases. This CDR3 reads CATSDLKGGETQYF. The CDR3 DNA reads TGTGCCACCAGTGATTTGAAGGGGGGGGAGACCCAGTACTTC.

CDR3 in amino acids: CASSSGTSSGAQYF. The CDR3 DNA reads TGTGCCAGCAGTTCCGGGACTTCATCGGGGGCCCAGTACTTC. The chain joins TRBV12-3 or TRBV12-4 to TRBJ2-5, with a weak D call TRBD2 (6 bases). The ends were cut back, 4 bases at V and 9 bases at J, with 18 bases in the middle. CDR3 length: 14 residues.

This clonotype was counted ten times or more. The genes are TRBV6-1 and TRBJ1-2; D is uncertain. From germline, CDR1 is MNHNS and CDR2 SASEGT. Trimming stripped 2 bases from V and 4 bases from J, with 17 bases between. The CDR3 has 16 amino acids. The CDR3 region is CASSESLVAGTYGYTF. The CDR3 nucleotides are TGTGCCAGCAGTGAATCCTTGGTTGCGGGAACCTATGGCTACACCTTC.

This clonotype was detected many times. The CDR3 DNA follows: TGTGCCAGCAGACAAACCGGGACAGATAGCAATCAGCCCCAGCATTTT. It encodes CASRQTGTDSNQPQHF. The rearrangement joins TRBV25-1 to TRBJ1-5; 7 bases match TRBD1. The CDR3 is made up of 16 amino acids. The germline V gene has CDR1 MGHDK and CDR2 SYGVNS. Losses at the gene ends were 6 bases for V and 0 bases for J; bases not matched to a gene: 8.

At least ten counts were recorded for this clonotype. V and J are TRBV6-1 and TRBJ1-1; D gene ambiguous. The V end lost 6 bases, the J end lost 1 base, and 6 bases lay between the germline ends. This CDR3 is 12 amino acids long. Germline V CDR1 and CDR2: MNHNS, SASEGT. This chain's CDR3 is CASREQNTEAFF. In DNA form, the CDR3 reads TGTGCCAGCAGGGAGCAGAACACTGAAGCTTTCTTT.

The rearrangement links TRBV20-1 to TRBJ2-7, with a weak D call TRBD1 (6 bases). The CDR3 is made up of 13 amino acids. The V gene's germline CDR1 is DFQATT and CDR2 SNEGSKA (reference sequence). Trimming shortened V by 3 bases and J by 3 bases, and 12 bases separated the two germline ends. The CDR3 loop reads CSASRQDNYEQYF. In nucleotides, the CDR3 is TGCAGTGCTAGTCGACAGGACAACTACGAGCAGTACTTC.

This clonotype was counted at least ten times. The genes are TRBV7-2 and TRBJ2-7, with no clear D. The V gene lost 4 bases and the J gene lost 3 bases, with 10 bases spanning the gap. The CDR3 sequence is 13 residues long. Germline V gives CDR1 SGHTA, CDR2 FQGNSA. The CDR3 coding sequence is TGTGCCAGCAGCTCTAAGGTTCACTACGAGCAGTACTTC. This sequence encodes CASSSKVHYEQYF.